This passage covers 9 T cell receptor beta chains from one sample sequenced in a study of blood T cell repertoires in COVID-19. Method: immunoSEQ multiplex PCR; TCRdb's copy keeps in-frame clones and lacks some. Of some 180,000 clones listed, 86% are singletons. Sequenced material: peripheral blood. The source is a man between 65 and 85 years old with active or convalescent COVID-19.

CDR3 amino acids: CASSLQRGVEGYTF. As DNA, the CDR3 is TGCGCCAGCAGCCTACAGCGGGGGGTTGAGGGCTACACCTTC. The gene calls are TRBV5-1 and TRBJ1-2, with D maybe TRBD1 (5 bases). The CDR3 contains 14 residues. The V gene's germline CDR1 is SGHRS and CDR2 YFSETQ. The V gene lost 4 bases and the J gene lost 8 bases, with 18 bases spanning the gap.

The chain joins TRBV5-5 to TRBJ2-4; possible D gene TRBD2, 6 bases. The V gene's germline CDR1 is SGHKS and CDR2 YYEKEE (reference sequence). CDR3 length equals 13 residues. Trimming pared 1 base from V and 8 bases from J, leaving 10 bases between. The CDR3 sequence is CASSLTTGDIQYF. The CDR3, as DNA: TGTGCCAGCAGCTTGACAACGGGGGACATTCAGTACTTC.

This clone was counted at least ten times. The V gene is TRBV7-3, the J gene TRBJ2-4; 8 bases map to TRBD1. The CDR3 sequence is 15 residues long. V shed 6 bases and J 3 bases; nucleotides not matched to a gene: 7. Germline assignment: CDR1 SGHTA and CDR2 FQGTGA. This CDR3 reads CASSQDRASKNIQYF. CDR3 in DNA: TGTGCCAGCAGTCAGGACAGGGCGAGCAAAAACATTCAGTACTTC.

The chain combines TRBV6-5 with TRBJ2-3; tentative D call: TRBD2 (6 bases). In germline, CDR1 is MNHEY, CDR2 SVGAGI. This CDR3 comprises 13 residues. V gave up 5 bases and J gave up 0 bases, with 6 bases separating them. The CDR3 region has the DNA TGTGCCAGCAGTAGCGGGAGCACAGATACGCAGTATTTT. It codes for CASSSGSTDTQYF.

The chain uses TRBV4-2 and TRBJ2-7, with 11 nucleotides matching TRBD2. This CDR3 region has 15 residues. V gave up 4 bases and J gave up 3 bases; unmatched junction bases: 5. Germline values: CDR1 LGHNA, CDR2 YNFKEQ. The CDR3 DNA sequence: TGTGCCAGCAGCCCGTCGACTAGCGGGGTCTACGAGCAGTACTTC. It specifies CASSPSTSGVYEQYF.

This chain links TRBV3-1 (or the pseudogene TRBV3-2) with TRBJ2-3; the D gene is possibly TRBD2 (5 bases). CDR1 is LGHDT and CDR2 is YNNKEL in the germline V gene (reference sequence). V was pared by 0 bases and J by 7 bases, with 14 bases between. The CDR3 consists of 15 residues. CDR3 sequence: CASSQERARHNTQYF. CDR3 bases: TGTGCCAGCAGCCAAGAGAGGGCCCGGCACAATACGCAGTATTTT.

The chain carries TRBV9 and TRBJ1-3; D uncertain. This CDR3 spans 17 amino acids. V gave up 1 base and J gave up 3 bases, with 17 bases separating them. From germline, CDR1 is SGDLS and CDR2 YYNGEE. CDR3 sequence (DNA): TGTGCCAGCAGCGTAACCCTCGGAGGGCCAAATGGAAACACCATATATTTT. Amino acid sequence: CASSVTLGGPNGNTIYF.

The CDR3 protein is CASSLSRGRGSNEQFF. Written as DNA, the CDR3 is TGCGCCAGCAGCTTGAGCAGGGGGCGGGGGTCCAATGAGCAGTTCTTC. This rearrangement joins TRBV5-1 to TRBJ2-1, with a possible D match to TRBD1 (8 bases). Trimming pared 1 base from V and 6 bases from J, leaving 17 bases between. This CDR3 has 16 amino acids. Germline CDR1 SGHRS, CDR2 YFSETQ.

The chain recombines TRBV7-6 with TRBJ2-5, with D perhaps TRBD2 (6 bases). In germline, CDR1 is SGHVS, CDR2 FNYEAQ. CDR3 size: 15 residues. V was pared by 2 bases and J by 5 bases, with 15 bases between. This CDR3 reads CASSLRPGSEETQYF. The CDR3 DNA reads as TGTGCCAGCAGCTTACGTCCCGGGAGCGAGGAGACCCAGTACTTC.